The clone carrying this TCR beta chain was counted once. Its antigen remains unknown. Germline CDR1 LNHDA, CDR2 SQIVND (reference sequence). Trimming removed 3 bases from V and 3 bases from J; junction bases left unmatched: 6. This CDR3 is 15 amino acids long. The assay ran at deep level. Per sorted-subset replicate PCR, input was 200 to 250 ng DNA, representing roughly 29,000 T cell genomes. Some clones are missing from TCRdb's copy, which holds only in-frame ones; the method was immunoSEQ multiplex PCR. Of more than 2 million clones detected, roughly 96% appear once; the ten largest clones hold roughly 0.13%. This record comes from a study of shared clonotypes between healthy human individuals. Overall study results and limits: Shared across several donors were 5% to 6% of the naive CD4 clonotypes.

The rearrangement joins TRBV19 to TRBJ2-3; 7 bases fit TRBD2. Source material: naive CD4+ T cells sorted from blood. Indicated subset: CD45RA+ positively selected. This clonotype was sampled from a young man in good health. DNA for the CDR3: TGTGCCAGTAGTATGAGCGGGATCACGACAGATACGCAGTATTTT. It is translated as CASSMSGITTDTQYF.